Listed here are 24 T cell receptor beta chains from one sample, sequenced in a study of T cells after yellow fever vaccination. Each CDR3 protein gets one entry after TCRdb re-called the 5' RACE reads with MiXCR. Of some 200,000 distinct CDR3 sequences listed, about 3% are singletons. Sequenced material: CD4+ T cells sorted from PBMCs, taken 10 days after the yellow fever booster vaccination. Every receptor here comes from a man aged 18 to 29 who received the YFV17D yellow fever vaccine.

V gene TRBV18 combines with J gene TRBJ1-5, with D uncertain. In germline, CDR1 is KGHSH, CDR2 LQKENI. This CDR3 comprises 14 residues. Trimming stripped 6 bases from V and 2 bases from J, with 11 bases between. The CDR3 protein is CASSPIRGNQPQHF. The CDR3 DNA reads TGTGCCAGCTCCCCGATTCGAGGCAATCAGCCCCAGCATTTT.

This clonotype was seen at least ten times. The chain uses TRBV5-1 and TRBJ2-1; D not resolved. The ends were cut back, 6 bases at V and 8 bases at J, with 18 bases in the middle. Germline V gives CDR1 SGHRS, CDR2 YFSETQ. The CDR3 is 14 amino acids. DNA of the CDR3: TGCGCCAGCAAGGTTGGATTTGGGCTTGATGAGCAGTTCTTC. Translation: CASKVGFGLDEQFF.

This clonotype was counted a few times. The V and J genes are TRBV15 and TRBJ1-2; D possibly corresponds to TRBD1 (6 bases). Trimming stripped 4 bases from V and 2 bases from J, with 11 bases between. The CDR3 length is 14 residues. Germline loops: CDR1 LNHNV, CDR2 YYDKDF (reference sequence). CDR3 sequence reads: CATSTTGLNYGYTF. The CDR3 DNA follows: TGTGCCACCAGCACCACAGGGCTAAACTATGGCTACACCTTC.

This clonotype was observed at least ten times. The chain recombines TRBV12-3 or TRBV12-4 with TRBJ2-3; D is uncertain. This CDR3 region has 10 residues. V was pared by 4 bases and J by 11 bases, with 7 bases between. The chain's CDR3 is CASSSYQQYF. Written as DNA, the CDR3 is TGTGCCAGCAGTTCCTACCAGCAGTATTTT.

The chain has TRBV20-1 and TRBJ2-5; D gene ambiguous. Between the trimmed V and J ends, which lost 4 bases and 4 bases, there was a span of 16 bases. The CDR3 consists of 14 residues. CDR1 DFQATT and CDR2 SNEGSKA come from the germline V gene (reference sequence). DNA for the CDR3: TGCAGTGCTAAGCCGACTCGTACCGGAGAGACCCAGTACTTC. Translating gives CSAKPTRTGETQYF.

This clonotype was recorded a few times. The V call is TRBV19, the J call TRBJ2-7, with no clear D. Trimming removed 5 bases at V and 0 bases at J, with 11 bases between. The CDR3 is made up of 14 amino acids. Germline lookup yields CDR1 LNHDA and CDR2 SQIVND (reference sequence). CDR3 sequence reads: CASSPRANSYEQYF. The CDR3 DNA sequence: TGTGCCAGTAGTCCCCGGGCAAACTCCTACGAGCAGTACTTC.

This chain links TRBV7-9 with TRBJ2-1; 10 bases map to TRBD2. V dropped 0 bases and J dropped 5; count of bases not matched to a gene: 7. The germline V gene has CDR1 SEHNR and CDR2 FQNEAQ (reference sequence). This CDR3 is built from 17 residues. The CDR3 DNA follows: TGTGCCAGCAGCTTAGCGCGGACTAGCGGACGTAACAATGAGCAGTTCTTC. Residues: CASSLARTSGRNNEQFF.

The rearrangement uses TRBV20-1 and TRBJ2-1; D remains unclear. The CDR3 consists of 12 residues. Trimming took 1 base from V and 6 from J, leaving 7 bases between them. Germline lookup yields CDR1 DFQATT and CDR2 SNEGSKA (reference sequence). The CDR3 region has the DNA TGCAGTGCTAGAGTCGTAGCCAATGAGCAGTTCTTC. Translated: CSARVVANEQFF.

This clonotype appeared a few times. The genes are TRBV7-2 and TRBJ1-5; perhaps TRBD1 as D (5 bases). The CDR3 runs 15 residues. Germline V gene sequence: CDR1 SGHTA, CDR2 FQGNSA. V was pared by 2 bases and J by 6 bases, with 14 bases between. DNA of the CDR3: TGTGCCAGCAGCTTACAGGGTCGGGAGGGTCAGCCCCAGCATTTT. Its translation: CASSLQGREGQPQHF.

This clonotype occurred many times. The CDR3 sequence: CASSLEGAGTEAFF. CDR3 bases: TGCGCCAGCAGCTTGGAAGGGGCAGGCACTGAAGCTTTCTTT. V usage is TRBV5-1 and J usage is TRBJ1-1, with a weak D call TRBD1 (5 bases). Trimming removed 0 bases from V and 4 bases from J, with 10 bases in between. This CDR3 comprises 14 residues. Germline lookup yields CDR1 SGHRS and CDR2 YFSETQ.

This chain joins TRBV5-6 and TRBJ2-5, with D perhaps matching TRBD2 (7 bases). The CDR3 loop spans 15 amino acids. The germline V gene has CDR1 SGHDT and CDR2 YYEEEE. Trimming stripped 1 base from V and 5 bases from J, with 15 bases between. The CDR3 nucleotides are TGTGCCAGCAGCTTGTTCACCGGGGGGCGGGAGACCCAGTACTTC. As protein: CASSLFTGGRETQYF.

This clonotype was detected a few times. The rearrangement uses TRBV10-3 and TRBJ2-7, with a tentative D call TRBD1 (6 bases). V was pared by 5 bases and J by 9 bases, with 23 bases between. CDR1 and CDR2 (germline): ENHRY, SYGVKD. This CDR3 contains 15 residues. The CDR3 DNA reads TGTGCCATCAGTTCCCGACAGGACCGTGTCAGGCGGCAGTACTTC. It specifies CAISSRQDRVRRQYF.

The genes are TRBV28 and TRBJ1-5; TRBD1 aligns across 7 bases. Per the germline V gene, CDR1 is MDHEN and CDR2 is SYDVKM. CDR3 length equals 15 residues. With 5 bases clipped from V and 1 base from J, the junction kept 5 bases outside the gene matches. The CDR3 DNA reads as TGTGCCAGCAGTCGGGGACAGCTAAGCAATCAGCCCCAGCATTTT. Translating it yields CASSRGQLSNQPQHF.

This clonotype was seen a handful of times. This sequence joins TRBV12-3 or TRBV12-4 and TRBJ2-7; D not certain. The CDR3 spans 12 residues. V gave up 6 bases and J gave up 6 bases, with 12 bases separating them. CDR3 bases: TGTGCCAGCAGGACGAACGGGCGCGAGCAGTACTTC. This translates into CASRTNGREQYF.

This clonotype has only a few counts. CDR3 in amino acids: CASSLVGTGGIMNTEAFF. DNA for the CDR3: TGTGCCAGCAGCTTAGTCGGGACGGGTGGAATTATGAACACTGAAGCTTTCTTT. The rearrangement links TRBV7-6 to TRBJ1-1, with D possibly being TRBD1 (5 bases). V was pared by 1 base and J by 0 bases, with 18 bases between. The length of the CDR3 is 18 residues. Germline CDR1 is SGHVS and CDR2 is FNYEAQ.

The genes are TRBV5-1 and TRBJ2-1; no reliable D call. CDR1 is SGHRS and CDR2 is YFSETQ in the germline V gene. This CDR3 comprises 15 residues. Trimming removed 0 bases from V and 5 bases from J, with 12 bases in between. CDR3 residues: CASSLDSRRHNEQFF. CDR3 nucleotide sequence: TGCGCCAGCAGCTTGGACTCCCGAAGACACAATGAGCAGTTCTTC.

This clonotype was counted many times. The V and J genes are TRBV7-2 and TRBJ2-1, with D uncertain. V lost 1 base and J 6 bases, leaving 4 bases between the germline ends. CDR3 size: 12 residues. Germline CDR1 reads SGHTA; CDR2 reads FQGNSA. The chain's CDR3 is CASSLEANEQFF. As DNA, the CDR3 is TGTGCCAGCAGCTTAGAGGCCAATGAGCAGTTCTTC.

This rearrangement joins TRBV3-1 to TRBJ2-1; 13 bases fit TRBD2. CDR1 LGHDT and CDR2 YNNKEL come from the germline V gene (reference sequence). Trimming removed 4 bases from V and 8 bases from J; junction bases left unmatched: 11. The CDR3 length is 17 residues. CDR3 amino acids: CASSLGRGTSGAYEQFF. As DNA, the CDR3 is TGTGCCAGCAGCCTCGGCCGCGGGACTAGCGGGGCGTATGAGCAGTTCTTC.

This clonotype was counted between two and nine times. J is TRBJ2-7 and V is TRBV5-6; 9 positions agree with TRBD2. This CDR3 is 13 amino acids long. From germline, CDR1 is SGHDT and CDR2 YYEEEE. With 0 bases clipped from V and 7 bases from J, the junction kept 2 bases outside the gene matches. CDR3 sequence reads: CASSLVAGGEQYF. In DNA, the CDR3 is TGTGCCAGCAGCTTGGTCGCGGGAGGGGAGCAGTACTTC.

This clonotype has ten or more counts. The rearrangement joins TRBV6-5 to TRBJ1-1; 10 nucleotides line up with TRBD1. Trimming removed 5 bases from V and 8 bases from J; junction bases left unmatched: 14. Germline assignment: CDR1 MNHEY and CDR2 SVGAGI. The CDR3 sequence is 16 residues long. The CDR3 nucleotides are TGTGCCAGCAGTCAACCTACCTCGACAGGGGGCAAGGAAGCTTTCTTT. This gives the protein CASSQPTSTGGKEAFF.

This clonotype was counted at least ten times. The chain uses TRBV7-2 and TRBJ2-1, with 10 bases lining up with TRBD2. V lost 4 bases to trimming and J lost 6 bases; unmatched junction nucleotides: 9. The V gene's germline CDR1 is SGHTA and CDR2 FQGNSA. The CDR3 sequence is 16 residues long. The CDR3 region has the DNA TGTGCCAGCAGCTCTGCCGGGACTAGCGCTTTCAATGAGCAGTTCTTC. Translated: CASSSAGTSAFNEQFF. The complete variable domain, with remaining parts taken from reference TRBV7-2 and TRBJ2-1, reads GAGVSQSPSNKVTEKGKDVELRCDPISGHTALYWYRQSLGQGLEFLIYFQGNSAPDKSGLPSDRFSAERTGGSVSTLTIQRTQQEDSAVYLCASSSAGTSAFNEQFFGPGTRLTVL.

The chain uses TRBV7-2 and TRBJ1-3, with TRBD1 as a possible D gene (5 bases). CDR3 size: 16 residues. V was pared by 5 bases and J by 1 base, with 15 bases between. Per the germline V gene, CDR1 is SGHTA and CDR2 is FQGNSA. Here the CDR3 reads CASSKWVGGSGNTIYF. The CDR3 DNA reads TGTGCCAGCAGCAAATGGGTCGGGGGTTCTGGAAACACCATATATTTT.

The V gene is TRBV20-1, the J gene TRBJ1-1; 8 bases agree with TRBD1. After removal of 2 bases from V and 4 bases from J, the junction contained 6 bases not matched to a gene. The length of the CDR3 is 14 residues. Germline V gives CDR1 DFQATT, CDR2 SNEGSKA (reference sequence). CDR3 sequence reads: CSARPDRGVTEAFF. The CDR3 region has the DNA TGCAGTGCTAGACCCGACAGGGGTGTCACTGAAGCTTTCTTT.

J is TRBJ2-7 and V is TRBV7-2, with 8 bases identical to TRBD2. The J segment lost 6 bases and the V segment lost 1 base, leaving 2 bases of the junction unmatched. The CDR3 runs to 13 residues. Germline V gives CDR1 SGHTA, CDR2 FQGNSA. CDR3 DNA sequence: TGTGCCAGCAGCTTAGATCGGGGGGGCGAGCAGTACGTC. Its protein product is CASSLDRGGEQYV.